This T cell receptor beta chain was profiled in a study of cytomegalovirus exposure and HLA in healthy donors. The CDR3 is 17 amino acids. Germline lookup yields CDR1 ENHRY and CDR2 SYGVKD. Trimming removed 6 bases from V and 0 bases from J; junction bases left unmatched: 8. The PCR used 60 Vbeta and 13 Jbeta primers. The repertoire was sequenced with immunoSEQ multiplex PCR; TCRdb's copy has only in-frame clones and lacks some. Here the sample spans approximately 120,000 clones, 76% being singletons. The sequenced sample was PBMCs. This receptor was obtained from a man aged 45-65 years in good health and CMV-seronegative. This sequence joins TRBV10-3 and TRBJ2-3; 11 bases match TRBD2. CDR3 amino acids: CAISPNPSGGSTDTQYF. The CDR3 region has the DNA TGTGCCATCAGCCCAAACCCTAGCGGGGGGAGCACAGATACGCAGTATTTT.